These 11 T cell receptor beta chains were sequenced from one sample in a study of T cells in Graves' hyperthyroidism and ophthalmopathy. Researchers took RNA transcripts and amplified the TCR beta CDR3 regions from them. HTBI primers drove first-round RT-PCR of the TCR CDR3. TCRdb reprocessed the multiplex PCR reads via MiXCR and lists one record per CDR3 protein. The table records about 420,000 distinct CDR3 sequences, about 13% of them present only once. Sample: blood. These receptor sequences come from a woman aged 18-29 years with Graves' hyperthyroidism.

A few counts support this clonotype. The rearrangement links TRBV6-1 to TRBJ1-6; D is ambiguous. Germline V gene data show CDR1 as MNHNS and CDR2 as SASEGT. Between the trimmed V and J ends, which lost 5 bases and 0 bases, there was a span of 11 bases. The CDR3 has 16 residues. The CDR3 DNA reads TGTGCCAGCAGTTACAGCGAGAGCTCCTATAATTCACCCCTCCACTTT. This translates into CASSYSESSYNSPLHF.

This clonotype came up many times. This sequence joins TRBV29-1 and TRBJ2-7; 10 bases match TRBD1. Unmatched junction bases numbered 4, after V lost 4 bases and J lost 4 bases. The CDR3 consists of 13 residues. Germline values: CDR1 SQVTM, CDR2 ANQGSEA. CDR3 sequence reads: CSVGQGAIYEQYF. CDR3 bases: TGCAGCGTTGGACAGGGGGCGATTTACGAGCAGTACTTC.

This clonotype was detected a few times. This sequence joins TRBV27 and TRBJ2-4, with D uncertain. The CDR3 is 14 amino acids. CDR1 MNHEY and CDR2 SMNVEV come from the germline V gene (reference sequence). Deletions cut 3 bases from V and 8 bases from J, with 14 bases between. The CDR3, as DNA: TGTGCCAGCAGTTTGAGCTTCGGGTACGACATTCAGTACTTC. Amino acid sequence: CASSLSFGYDIQYF.

This clonotype turned up a few times. V is TRBV13 and J is TRBJ1-2, with a weak D call TRBD1 (6 bases). CDR3 length equals 14 residues. Trimming took off 5 bases at V and 2 bases at J, with 12 bases between the two ends. From germline, CDR1 is PRHDT and CDR2 FYEKMQ (reference sequence). The CDR3 coding sequence is TGTGCCAGCAGCCCCGGAGGGGGAAACTATGGCTACACCTTC. This sequence encodes CASSPGGGNYGYTF.

As for this clonotype: A much more abundant neighbour one base away suggests this may be a read error. The rearrangement links TRBV18 to TRBJ2-1; D is unclear. Germline V gives CDR1 KGHSH, CDR2 LQKENI. The V gene lost 4 bases and the J gene lost 3 bases, with 13 bases spanning the gap. The CDR3 covers 15 residues. Here the CDR3 DNA reads TGTGCCAGCTCACGACCAATAGGTTTCTACAATGAGCAGTTCTTC. As protein: CASSRPIGFYNEQFF.

The chain has TRBV7-8 and TRBJ1-1, with TRBD1 matching 8 bases. Per the germline V gene, CDR1 is SGHVS and CDR2 is FQNEAQ. The CDR3 has 14 residues. V lost 3 bases to trimming and J lost 7 bases; unmatched junction nucleotides: 7. Here the CDR3 reads CASSLDREGFEAFF. The DNA of the CDR3 is TGTGCCAGCAGCTTGGACAGGGAGGGTTTTGAAGCTTTCTTT.

This clonotype was seen at least ten times. The chain recombines TRBV2 with TRBJ2-1, with D perhaps TRBD2 (6 bases). Germline CDR1 reads SNHLY; CDR2 reads FYNNEI. The CDR3 is 14 residues long. Trimming took off 3 bases at V and 3 bases at J, with 9 bases between the two ends. The CDR3, as DNA: TGTGCCAGCAGTGACCCGGGGGTCTACAATGAGCAGTTCTTC. It is translated as CASSDPGVYNEQFF.

In this sample, this clonotype turned up a few times. The rearrangement uses TRBV14 and TRBJ2-1, with D possibly being TRBD2 (5 bases). CDR3 length: 18 amino acids. Germline V gives CDR1 SGHDN, CDR2 FVKESK. V lost 4 bases and J lost 0, with 19 bases in between. This CDR3 reads CASSLHRGLSGSYNEQFF. CDR3 bases: TGTGCCAGCAGCCTCCACCGCGGGCTTTCGGGCTCCTACAATGAGCAGTTCTTC.

The genes are TRBV12-3 or TRBV12-4 and TRBJ1-4; maybe TRBD1 (5 bases). V lost 8 bases, J lost 8 bases, and 18 bases lay in between. This CDR3 region has 14 residues. CDR3 coding DNA: TGTGCCAGCGGGCTAGAGGGGATAGGCGAAAAACTGTTTTTT. Amino acids: CASGLEGIGEKLFF.

In regard to this clonotype: A much larger clone differs from this one at a single base, so this may be a read error. The J gene is TRBJ1-4, the V gene TRBV2; D might be TRBD1 (6 bases). V was shortened by 6 bases and J by 4 bases, with 15 bases between the two germline ends. The CDR3 runs 15 residues. Germline CDR1 is SNHLY and CDR2 is FYNNEI. The CDR3 DNA follows: TGTGCCAGCAGCGGAACAGGGACGGGTAATGAAAAACTGTTTTTT. Amino acid sequence: CASSGTGTGNEKLFF.

This clonotype was picked up many times. This chain links TRBV12-3 or TRBV12-4 with TRBJ2-7, with unresolved D. The CDR3 consists of 12 residues. V was cut by 8 bases and J by 3 bases, with 11 bases left in between. The CDR3 DNA reads TGTGCCAGCGCTAGGCCCGGCTACGAGCAGTACTTC. This sequence encodes CASARPGYEQYF.